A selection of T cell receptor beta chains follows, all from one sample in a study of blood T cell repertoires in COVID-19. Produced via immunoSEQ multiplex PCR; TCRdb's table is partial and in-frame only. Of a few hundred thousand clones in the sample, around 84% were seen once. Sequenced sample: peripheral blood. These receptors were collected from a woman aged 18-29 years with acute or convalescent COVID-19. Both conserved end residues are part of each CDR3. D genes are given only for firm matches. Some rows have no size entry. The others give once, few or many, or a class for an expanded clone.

CDR3aa: CASSQAHSGGPYNEQFF; CDR3nt: TGCGCCAGCAGCCAAGCCCATAGCGGGGGCCCGTACAATGAGCAGTTCTTC; v_gene: TRBV4-1; d_gene: TRBD2; abundance: NA; j_gene: TRBJ2-1
CDR3aa: CATSVSGDNQPQHF; CDR3nt: TGTGCCACCAGTGTATCCGGAGACAATCAGCCCCAGCATTTT; v_gene: TRBV24-1; d_gene: NA; abundance: NA; j_gene: TRBJ1-5
CDR3aa: CASSLKPSYEQYF; CDR3nt: TGTGCCAGCAGCTTAAAACCCAGCTACGAGCAGTACTTC; v_gene: TRBV7-8; d_gene: NA; abundance: NA; j_gene: TRBJ2-7
CDR3aa: CASSLPRTGLGYTF; CDR3nt: TGCGCCAGCAGCCTACCGAGGACAGGGCTTGGCTACACCTTC; v_gene: TRBV5-1; d_gene: TRBD1; abundance: NA; j_gene: TRBJ1-2
CDR3aa: CASSDPRQLAGGHNEQFF; CDR3nt: TGTGCCAGCAGCGATCCCCGCCAACTAGCGGGGGGGCACAATGAGCAGTTCTTC; v_gene: TRBV9; d_gene: TRBD2; abundance: NA; j_gene: TRBJ2-1
CDR3aa: CATSYGEAEAFF; CDR3nt: TGTGCCACCAGCTACGGGGAAGCTGAAGCTTTCTTT; v_gene: TRBV15; d_gene: NA; abundance: few; j_gene: TRBJ1-1
CDR3aa: CASSLEGFGYGYTF; CDR3nt: TGTGCCAGCAGCCTGGAGGGGTTCGGATATGGCTACACCTTC; v_gene: TRBV7-9; d_gene: NA; abundance: once; j_gene: TRBJ1-2
CDR3aa: CASKGGPMNTEAFF; CDR3nt: TGTGCCAGCAAAGGAGGGCCTATGAACACTGAAGCTTTCTTT; v_gene: TRBV2; d_gene: NA; abundance: NA; j_gene: TRBJ1-1
CDR3aa: CASRGDSSNTGELFF; CDR3nt: TGTGCCAGCAGGGGGGACAGTTCAAACACCGGGGAGCTGTTTTTT; v_gene: TRBV2; d_gene: TRBD1; abundance: NA; j_gene: TRBJ2-2
CDR3aa: CASSEDRSSPLHF; CDR3nt: TGTGCCAGCAGTGAGGACAGGTCTTCACCCCTCCACTTT; v_gene: TRBV6-1; d_gene: TRBD1; abundance: NA; j_gene: TRBJ1-6
CDR3aa: CASSEFPGHLDLNTEAFF; CDR3nt: TGCGCCAGCAGTGAATTCCCGGGACATTTGGATCTGAACACTGAAGCTTTCTTT; v_gene: TRBV10-1; d_gene: NA; abundance: NA; j_gene: TRBJ1-1
CDR3aa: CASSLAVTGGCNEQYF; CDR3nt: TGCGCCAGCAGCTTGGCAGTGACAGGGGGCTGCAACGAGCAGTACTTC; v_gene: TRBV5-1; d_gene: TRBD1; abundance: once; j_gene: TRBJ2-7
CDR3aa: CASRGQGEGNSPLHF; CDR3nt: TGTGCCAGCAGGGGACAGGGGGAGGGTAATTCACCCCTCCACTTT; v_gene: TRBV2; d_gene: TRBD1; abundance: few; j_gene: TRBJ1-6
CDR3aa: CASSPVAGGTNEKLFF; CDR3nt: TGTGCCAGCAGCCCCGTCGCAGGGGGTACTAATGAAAAACTGTTTTTT; v_gene: TRBV5-5; d_gene: TRBD1; abundance: NA; j_gene: TRBJ1-4
CDR3aa: CASSEWIAVWQGEQYF; CDR3nt: TGTGCCAGCAGTGAATGGATTGCGGTTTGGCAAGGCGAGCAGTACTTC; v_gene: TRBV6-1; d_gene: NA; abundance: NA; j_gene: TRBJ2-7
CDR3aa: CASSERQGVNVEQYF; CDR3nt: TGTGCCAGCAGTGAACGGCAGGGGGTCAACGTCGAGCAGTACTTC; v_gene: TRBV2; d_gene: TRBD1; abundance: NA; j_gene: TRBJ2-7
CDR3aa: CASSVEGFGGHNEQFF; CDR3nt: TGTGCCAGCAGCGTAGAAGGCTTTGGAGGACACAATGAGCAGTTCTTC; v_gene: TRBV9; d_gene: NA; abundance: NA; j_gene: TRBJ2-1
CDR3aa: CASSISGRPQHF; CDR3nt: TGTGCCAGTAGTATCTCTGGGAGGCCCCAGCATTTT; v_gene: TRBV19; d_gene: NA; abundance: NA; j_gene: TRBJ1-5
CDR3aa: CASSEAGPVSGNTIYF; CDR3nt: TGTGCCAGCAGTGAGGCGGGGCCCGTCTCTGGAAACACCATATATTTT; v_gene: TRBV6-1; d_gene: NA; abundance: NA; j_gene: TRBJ1-3
CDR3aa: CASGWQGQGYTF; CDR3nt: TGTGCCAGCGGGTGGCAGGGGCAGGGCTACACCTTC; v_gene: TRBV12-3/TRBV12-4; d_gene: NA; abundance: NA; j_gene: TRBJ1-2
CDR3aa: CASSELQGAGGETQYF; CDR3nt: TGTGCCAGCAGTGAGCTACAGGGGGCTGGGGGAGAGACCCAGTACTTC; v_gene: TRBV25-1; d_gene: TRBD1; abundance: NA; j_gene: TRBJ2-5
CDR3aa: CASSFTGGGWYGYTF; CDR3nt: TGTGCCAGCAGTTTCACAGGGGGAGGCTGGTATGGCTACACCTTC; v_gene: TRBV28; d_gene: TRBD1; abundance: NA; j_gene: TRBJ1-2
CDR3aa: CASSLSLATNEQFF; CDR3nt: TGTGCCAGCAGTTTAAGCCTAGCGACAAATGAGCAGTTCTTC; v_gene: TRBV28; d_gene: NA; abundance: once; j_gene: TRBJ2-1
CDR3aa: CASSLLPEADTQYF; CDR3nt: TGTGCCAGCAGTCTACTCCCCGAAGCAGATACGCAGTATTTT; v_gene: TRBV27; d_gene: NA; abundance: NA; j_gene: TRBJ2-3
CDR3aa: CASVSGDRQPQHF; CDR3nt: TGTGCCAGTGTTTCAGGGGATCGTCAGCCCCAGCATTTT; v_gene: TRBV19; d_gene: NA; abundance: once; j_gene: TRBJ1-5
CDR3aa: CASSLEDSSYEQYF; CDR3nt: TGCGCCAGCAGCTTGGAGGACAGCTCCTACGAGCAGTACTTC; v_gene: TRBV5-1; d_gene: NA; abundance: NA; j_gene: TRBJ2-7
CDR3aa: CASSLSIRESPLHF; CDR3nt: TGTGCCAGCAGCTTATCGATCCGGGAGTCACCCCTCCACTTT; v_gene: TRBV7-3; d_gene: NA; abundance: NA; j_gene: TRBJ1-6
CDR3aa: CASSQVSAGGSYNEQFF; CDR3nt: TGCGCCAGCAGCCAAGTGTCGGCGGGAGGTTCCTACAATGAGCAGTTCTTC; v_gene: TRBV4-1; d_gene: TRBD2; abundance: NA; j_gene: TRBJ2-1
CDR3aa: CASSLTGAGYGYTF; CDR3nt: TGCGCCAGCAGCCTGACAGGGGCCGGCTATGGCTACACCTTC; v_gene: TRBV5-1; d_gene: TRBD1; abundance: NA; j_gene: TRBJ1-2
CDR3aa: CASSLDYDRQYGYTF; CDR3nt: TGTGCCAGCAGCTTGGACTACGACAGACAGTATGGCTACACCTTC; v_gene: TRBV5-6; d_gene: NA; abundance: NA; j_gene: TRBJ1-2
CDR3aa: CASSLVPRGGGAGETQYF; CDR3nt: TGTGCCAGCAGCTTAGTTCCCCGCGGAGGGGGGGCAGGAGAGACCCAGTACTTC; v_gene: TRBV7-3; d_gene: NA; abundance: NA; j_gene: TRBJ2-5